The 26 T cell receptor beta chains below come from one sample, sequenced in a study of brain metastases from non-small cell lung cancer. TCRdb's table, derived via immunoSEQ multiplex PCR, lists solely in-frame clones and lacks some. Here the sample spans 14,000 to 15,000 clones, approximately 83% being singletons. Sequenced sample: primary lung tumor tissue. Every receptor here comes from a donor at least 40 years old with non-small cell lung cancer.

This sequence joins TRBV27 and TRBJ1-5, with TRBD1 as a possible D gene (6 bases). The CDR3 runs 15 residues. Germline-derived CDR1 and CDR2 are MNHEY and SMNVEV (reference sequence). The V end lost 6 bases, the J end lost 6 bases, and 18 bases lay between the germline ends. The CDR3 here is CASRGTGLGGQPQHF. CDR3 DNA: TGTGCCAGCAGGGGAACAGGGCTAGGCGGTCAGCCCCAGCATTTT.

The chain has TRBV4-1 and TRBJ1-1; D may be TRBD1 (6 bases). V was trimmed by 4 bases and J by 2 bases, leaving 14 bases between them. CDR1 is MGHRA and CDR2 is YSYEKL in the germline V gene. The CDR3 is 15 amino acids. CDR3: CASSRDEGGNTEAFF. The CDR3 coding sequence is TGCGCCAGCAGCCGAGATGAAGGGGGAAACACTGAAGCTTTCTTT.

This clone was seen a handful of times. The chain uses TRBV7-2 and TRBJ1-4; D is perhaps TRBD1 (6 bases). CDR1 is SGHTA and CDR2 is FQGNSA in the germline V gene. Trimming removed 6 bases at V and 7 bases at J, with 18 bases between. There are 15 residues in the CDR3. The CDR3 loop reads CASRPPGQTGEKLFF. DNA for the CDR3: TGTGCCAGCAGGCCACCGGGACAAACGGGTGAAAAACTGTTTTTT.

The CDR3 spells CASSQGSLTGGNTEAFF. CDR3 DNA: TGCGCCAGCAGCCAAGGATCGCTTACAGGGGGGAACACTGAAGCTTTCTTT. The gene calls are TRBV4-3 and TRBJ1-1, with 8 bases lining up with TRBD1. This CDR3 has 17 amino acids. The V segment lost 1 base and the J segment 1 base; nucleotides outside the gene matches: 8. Germline CDR1 and CDR2: LGHNA and YSLEER.

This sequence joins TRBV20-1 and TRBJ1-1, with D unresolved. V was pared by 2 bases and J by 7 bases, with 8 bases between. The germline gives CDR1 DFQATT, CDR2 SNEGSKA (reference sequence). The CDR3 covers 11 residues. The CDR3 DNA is TGCAGTGCTAGACCCTCTTATGAAGCTTTCTTT. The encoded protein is CSARPSYEAFF.

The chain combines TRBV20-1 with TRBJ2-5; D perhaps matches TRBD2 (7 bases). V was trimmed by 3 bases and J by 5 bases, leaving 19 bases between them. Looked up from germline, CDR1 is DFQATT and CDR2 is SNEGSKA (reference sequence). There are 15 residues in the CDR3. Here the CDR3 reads CSASAVGGARETQYF. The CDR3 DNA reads TGCAGTGCTAGTGCCGTTGGGGGGGCGAGGGAGACCCAGTACTTC.

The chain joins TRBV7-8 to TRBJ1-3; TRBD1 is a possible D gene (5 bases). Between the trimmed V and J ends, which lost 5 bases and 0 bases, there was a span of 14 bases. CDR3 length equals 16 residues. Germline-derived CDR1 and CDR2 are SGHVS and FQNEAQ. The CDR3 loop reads CASSPGGFLSGNTIYF. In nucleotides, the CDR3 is TGTGCCAGCAGCCCGGGGGGATTCCTCTCTGGAAACACCATATATTTT.

The CDR3 bases are TGTGCCAGCAGCTTAGCCCAGGGTGGCGAAAAACTGTTTTTT. Translation: CASSLAQGGEKLFF. The rearrangement joins TRBV7-6 to TRBJ1-4, with D possibly being TRBD1 (5 bases). The CDR3 loop spans 14 amino acids. Between the trimmed V and J ends, which lost 0 bases and 8 bases, there was a span of 10 bases. Germline V lookup: CDR1 SGHVS, CDR2 FNYEAQ.

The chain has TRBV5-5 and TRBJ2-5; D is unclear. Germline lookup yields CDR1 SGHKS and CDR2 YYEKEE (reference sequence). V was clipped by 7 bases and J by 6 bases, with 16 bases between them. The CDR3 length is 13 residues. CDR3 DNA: TGTGCCAGCTCAGAGGCAGCACAAAAGACCCAGTACTTC. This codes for CASSEAAQKTQYF. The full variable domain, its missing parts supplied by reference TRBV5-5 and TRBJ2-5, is DAGVTQSPTHLIKTRGQQVTLRCSPISGHKSVSWYQQVLGQGPQFIFQYYEKEERGRGNFPDRFSARQFPNYSSELNVNALLLGDSALYLCASSEAAQKTQYFGPGTRLLVL.

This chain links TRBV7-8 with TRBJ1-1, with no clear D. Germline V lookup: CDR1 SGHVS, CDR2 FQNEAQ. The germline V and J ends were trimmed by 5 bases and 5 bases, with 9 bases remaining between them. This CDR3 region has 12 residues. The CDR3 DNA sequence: TGTGCCAGCAGCCTCGAGTGGACTGAAGCTTTCTTT. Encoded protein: CASSLEWTEAFF.

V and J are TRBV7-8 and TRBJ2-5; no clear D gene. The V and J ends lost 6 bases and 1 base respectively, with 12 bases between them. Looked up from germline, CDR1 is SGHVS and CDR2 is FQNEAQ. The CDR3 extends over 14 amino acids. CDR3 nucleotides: TGTGCCAGCAGTCCGCGAGGAGTCCAAGAGACCCAGTACTTC. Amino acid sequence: CASSPRGVQETQYF.

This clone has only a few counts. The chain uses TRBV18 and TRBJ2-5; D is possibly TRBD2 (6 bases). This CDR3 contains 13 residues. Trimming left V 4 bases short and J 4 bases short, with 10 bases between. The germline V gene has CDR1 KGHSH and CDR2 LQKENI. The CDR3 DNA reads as TGTGCCAGCTCACGCGGGGCCGGAGAGACCCAGTACTTC. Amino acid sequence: CASSRGAGETQYF.

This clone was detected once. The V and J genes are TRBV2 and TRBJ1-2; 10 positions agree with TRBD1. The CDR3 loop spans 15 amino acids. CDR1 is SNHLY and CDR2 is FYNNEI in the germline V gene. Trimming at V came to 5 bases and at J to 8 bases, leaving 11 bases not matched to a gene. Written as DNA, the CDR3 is TGTGCCAGCAGTCAAAATCCGGGACAGGGGAGCGGCTACACCTTC. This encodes CASSQNPGQGSGYTF.

The CDR3 DNA reads as TGTGCCAGCAGTTCGGGACAGAGAAGAACTGAAGCTTTCTTT. Protein product: CASSSGQRRTEAFF. The J gene is TRBJ1-1, the V gene TRBV6-6, with TRBD1 identical over 7 bases. From germline, CDR1 is MNHNY and CDR2 SVGAGI (reference sequence). The J segment lost 5 bases and the V segment lost 4 bases, leaving 7 bases of the junction unmatched. CDR3 length equals 14 residues.

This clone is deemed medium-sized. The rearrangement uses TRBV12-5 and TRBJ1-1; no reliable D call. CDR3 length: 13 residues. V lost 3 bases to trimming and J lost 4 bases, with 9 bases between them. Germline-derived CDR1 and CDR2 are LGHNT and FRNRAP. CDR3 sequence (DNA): TGTGCTAGTGGTTTAGGGAGGGCCACTGAAGCTTTCTTT. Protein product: CASGLGRATEAFF.

CDR3 coding DNA: TGTGCCATCAGTGAGTCGAGAACAGCAATCCTGAACACTGAAGCTTTCTTT. It codes for CAISESRTAILNTEAFF. The gene calls are TRBV10-3 and TRBJ1-1; D is uncertain. Trimming shortened V by 0 bases and J by 0 bases, and 14 bases separated the two germline ends. The CDR3 has 17 amino acids. Germline V CDR1 and CDR2: ENHRY, SYGVKD.

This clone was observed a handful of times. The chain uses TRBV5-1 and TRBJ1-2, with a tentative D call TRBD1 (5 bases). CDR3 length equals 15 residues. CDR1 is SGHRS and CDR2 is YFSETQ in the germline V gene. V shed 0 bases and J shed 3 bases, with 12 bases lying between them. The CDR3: CASSLAEGPDYGYTF. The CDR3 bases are TGCGCCAGCAGCTTGGCAGAGGGGCCCGACTATGGCTACACCTTC.

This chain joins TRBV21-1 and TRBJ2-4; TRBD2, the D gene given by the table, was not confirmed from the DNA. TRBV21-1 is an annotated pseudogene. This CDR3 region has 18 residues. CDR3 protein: CASSKAAGGLLAKNIQYF. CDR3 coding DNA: TGTGCCAGCAGCAAAGCGGCGGGGGGCCTGCTAGCCAAAAACATTCAGTACTTC.

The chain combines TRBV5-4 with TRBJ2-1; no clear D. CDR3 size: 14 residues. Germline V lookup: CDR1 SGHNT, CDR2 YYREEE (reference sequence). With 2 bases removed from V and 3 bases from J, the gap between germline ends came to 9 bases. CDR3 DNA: TGTGCCAGCAGCTTCGATGCCGGCTACAATGAGCAGTTCTTC. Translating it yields CASSFDAGYNEQFF.

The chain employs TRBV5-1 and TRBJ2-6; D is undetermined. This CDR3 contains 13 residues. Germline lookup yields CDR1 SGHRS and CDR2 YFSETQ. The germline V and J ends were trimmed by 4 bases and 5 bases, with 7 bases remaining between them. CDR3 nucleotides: TGCGCCAGCAGCGGTGGGTGGGCCAACGTCCTGACTTTC. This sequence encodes CASSGGWANVLTF.

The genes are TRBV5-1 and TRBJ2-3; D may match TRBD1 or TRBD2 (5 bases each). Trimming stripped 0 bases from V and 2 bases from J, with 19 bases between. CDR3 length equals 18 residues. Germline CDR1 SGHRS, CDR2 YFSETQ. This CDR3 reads CASSLEGTEPTFTDTQYF. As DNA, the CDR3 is TGCGCCAGCAGCTTGGAAGGGACCGAACCTACCTTCACAGATACGCAGTATTTT.

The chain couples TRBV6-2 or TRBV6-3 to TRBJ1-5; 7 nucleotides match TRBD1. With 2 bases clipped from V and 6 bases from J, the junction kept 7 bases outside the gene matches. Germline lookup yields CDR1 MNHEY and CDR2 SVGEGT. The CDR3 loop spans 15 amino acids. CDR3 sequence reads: CASSYNRWDSQPQHF. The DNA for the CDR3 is TGTGCCAGCAGTTACAATAGGTGGGACAGTCAGCCCCAGCATTTT.

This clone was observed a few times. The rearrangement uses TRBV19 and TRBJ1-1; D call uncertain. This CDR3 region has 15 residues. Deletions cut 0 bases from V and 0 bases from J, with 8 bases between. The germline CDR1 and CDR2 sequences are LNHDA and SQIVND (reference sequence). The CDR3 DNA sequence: TGTGCCAGTAGTATAGAACTCTCTATGAACACTGAAGCTTTCTTT. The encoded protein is CASSIELSMNTEAFF.

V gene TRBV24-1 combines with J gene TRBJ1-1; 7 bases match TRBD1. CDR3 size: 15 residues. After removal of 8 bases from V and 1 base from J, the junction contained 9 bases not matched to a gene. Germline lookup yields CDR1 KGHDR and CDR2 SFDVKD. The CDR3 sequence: CATTEGRTGNTEAFF. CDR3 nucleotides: TGTGCCACCACCGAAGGAAGGACAGGGAACACTGAAGCTTTCTTT.

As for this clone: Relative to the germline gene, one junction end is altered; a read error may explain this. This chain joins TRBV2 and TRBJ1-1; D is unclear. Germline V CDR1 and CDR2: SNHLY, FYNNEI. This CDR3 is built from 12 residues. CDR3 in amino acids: CASSEGVTETFF. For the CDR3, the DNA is TGTGCCAGCAGTGAAGGCGTCACTGAAACTTTCTTT.

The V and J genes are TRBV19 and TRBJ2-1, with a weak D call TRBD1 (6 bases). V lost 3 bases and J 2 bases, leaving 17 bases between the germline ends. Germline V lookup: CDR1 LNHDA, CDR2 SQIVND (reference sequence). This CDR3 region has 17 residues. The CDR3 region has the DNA TGTGCCAGTAGTATTTCAGGGGCCACAACGACCTACAATGAGCAGTTCTTC. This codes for CASSISGATTTYNEQFF. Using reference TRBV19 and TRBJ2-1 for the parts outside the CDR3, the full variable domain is DGGITQSPKYLFRKEGQNVTLSCEQNLNHDAMYWYRQDPGQGLRLIYYSQIVNDFQKGDIAEGYSVSREKKESFPLTVTSAQKNPTAFYLCASSISGATTTYNEQFFGPGTRLTVL.